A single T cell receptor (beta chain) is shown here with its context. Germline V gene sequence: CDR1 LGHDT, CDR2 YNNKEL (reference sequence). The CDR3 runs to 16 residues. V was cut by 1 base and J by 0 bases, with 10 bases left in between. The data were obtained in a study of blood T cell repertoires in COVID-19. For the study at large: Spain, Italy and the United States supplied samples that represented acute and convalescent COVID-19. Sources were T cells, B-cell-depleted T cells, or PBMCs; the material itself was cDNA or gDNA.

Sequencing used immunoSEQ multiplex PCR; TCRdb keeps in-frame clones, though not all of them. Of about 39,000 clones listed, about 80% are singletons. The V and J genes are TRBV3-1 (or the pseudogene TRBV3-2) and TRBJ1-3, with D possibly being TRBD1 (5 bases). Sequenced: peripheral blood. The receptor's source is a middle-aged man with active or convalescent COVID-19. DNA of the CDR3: TGTGCCAGCAGCCAAGTAAAGGGGTACTCTGGAAACACCATATATTTT. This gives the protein CASSQVKGYSGNTIYF.